The rows below give T cell receptor beta chains drawn from one sample of a study of cytomegalovirus exposure and HLA in healthy donors. Sequencing used immunoSEQ multiplex PCR; TCRdb keeps in-frame clones, though not all of them. This repertoire shows roughly 190,000 clones, roughly 10% found once; its top ten account for 1% to 1.5%. Input material: PBMCs. Source of these receptors: a woman between 25 and 40 years old in good health and CMV-seropositive. CDR3s include the opening cysteine and the closing phenylalanine or tryptophan. Each record gives: V gene, D gene, clone size, J gene, CDR3 protein, CDR3 DNA. The D gene is left open where the match is weak. Clone size appears in some rows only: once, few, many, or a class for an expanded clone.

TRBV6-5	TRBD1	.	TRBJ2-5	CASTGRDRGDETQYF	TGTGCCAGCACCGGCCGGGACAGGGGAGACGAGACCCAGTACTTC
TRBV28	.	few	TRBJ1-2	CASSSGDNYGYTF	TGTGCCAGCAGTTCGGGGGATAACTATGGCTACACCTTC
TRBV5-4	.	few	TRBJ1-2	CAVSGGGRLGDGYTF	TGTGCCGTCTCGGGAGGGGGGCGACTAGGGGATGGCTACACCTTC
TRBV9	TRBD1	.	TRBJ1-4	CASSVGGQGRRATNEKLFF	TGTGCCAGCAGCGTAGGGGGACAGGGGCGGCGGGCGACTAATGAAAAACTGTTTTTT
TRBV18	.	.	TRBJ2-3	CASSPRTGLSTDTQYF	TGTGCCAGCTCACCGAGGACGGGATTGAGCACAGATACGCAGTATTTT
TRBV7-9	.	few	TRBJ2-7	CASSPPGAYEQYF	TGTGCCAGCAGCCCCCCAGGGGCATACGAGCAGTACTTC
TRBV12-5	TRBD2	few	TRBJ2-1	CASGLVVGSGGEQFF	TGTGCTAGTGGTTTGGTTGTCGGGAGCGGGGGTGAGCAGTTCTTC
TRBV5-1	.	few	TRBJ1-1	CASSLLGRGPIIVNTEAFF	TGCGCCAGCAGCTTGTTAGGCAGGGGTCCGATTATCGTGAACACTGAAGCTTTCTTT
TRBV7-9	.	few	TRBJ2-7	CASSSRLTPYEQYF	TGTGCCAGCAGCTCGCGATTAACTCCATACGAGCAGTACTTC
TRBV11-2	.	.	TRBJ2-7	CASSLVGGAAYEQYF	TGTGCCAGCAGCTTAGTGGGGGGGGCGGCCTACGAGCAGTACTTC
TRBV2	TRBD1	few	TRBJ1-1	CASTLTGGQGAFF	TGTGCCAGCACCCTAACAGGGGGCCAGGGGGCTTTCTTT
TRBV11-2	.	.	TRBJ2-3	CASSLIKFRGPTSTDTQYF	TGTGCCAGCAGCTTAATCAAATTCCGCGGCCCAACTAGCACAGATACGCAGTATTTT
TRBV4-1	.	few	TRBJ1-5	CASSRGGVNQPQHF	TGCGCCAGCAGCCGCGGGGGAGTCAATCAGCCCCAGCATTTT
TRBV5-8	TRBD2	.	TRBJ2-7	CASSPFWGLAGGEQYF	TGTGCCAGCAGCCCATTCTGGGGACTAGCGGGAGGCGAGCAGTACTTC